The 32 T cell receptor beta chains given below trace back to one sample, sequenced in a study of PD-1 blockade in classical Hodgkin lymphoma. TCRdb's copy holds only in-frame clones and misses some; the assay was immunoSEQ multiplex PCR. Counted here are approximately 22,000 clones, more than 70% occurring once; the ten biggest clones make up roughly a fifth. Time point in this sample: cycle 4 day 1 (C4D1), after less than 7 weeks of nivolumab. Each patient experienced a relapse that followed autologous stem cell transplantation, and brentuximab vedotin exposure varied. Sequenced here: peripheral blood mononuclear cells (PBMCs), sampled before the fourth cycle of nivolumab. These receptors were obtained from a human donor with classical Hodgkin lymphoma.

The V gene is TRBV7-2, the J gene TRBJ2-7, with TRBD2 matching 14 bases. V was pared by 5 bases and J by 4 bases, with 4 bases of the junction left unmatched. Germline lookup yields CDR1 SGHTA and CDR2 FQGNSA. The CDR3 contains 15 residues. This CDR3 is CASSNGLAGGYEQYF. The CDR3 DNA reads as TGTGCCAGCAGCAATGGACTAGCGGGGGGTTACGAGCAGTACTTC.

The CDR3 sequence is CASSLLGFNSPLHF. CDR3 coding DNA: TGTGCCAGCAGTTTATTAGGGTTTAATTCACCCCTCCACTTT. The chain employs TRBV27 and TRBJ1-6; D gene unclear. Between the trimmed V and J ends, which lost 1 base and 6 bases, there was a span of 7 bases. Germline lookup yields CDR1 MNHEY and CDR2 SMNVEV (reference sequence). The CDR3 is 14 amino acids.

Concerning this clone: Distinct nucleotide sequences in the sample also encode this CDR3. This sequence joins TRBV4-2 and TRBJ2-2, with 7 bases identical to TRBD1. The CDR3 sequence is 16 residues long. V dropped 2 bases and J dropped 0; count of bases not matched to a gene: 3. CDR1 and CDR2 from the germline V gene are LGHNA and YNFKEQ. The CDR3 nucleotides read TGTGCCAGCAGCCAACGGCAGGGGGCGAACACCGGGGAGCTGTTTTTT. It specifies CASSQRQGANTGELFF.

The genes are TRBV5-4 and TRBJ2-2; 7 bases are a match to TRBD1. Germline CDR1 and CDR2: SGHNT and YYREEE (reference sequence). V lost 3 bases to trimming and J lost 0 bases; unmatched junction nucleotides: 2. The length of the CDR3 is 15 residues. DNA of the CDR3: TGTGCCAGCAGCTCCGGGACAGCGAACACCGGGGAGCTGTTTTTT. Encoded protein: CASSSGTANTGELFF.

A few counts support this clone. The V and J genes are TRBV7-9 and TRBJ2-7; TRBD2 is a possible D gene (5 bases). The germline CDR1 and CDR2 sequences are SEHNR and FQNEAQ (reference sequence). Trimming took 1 base from V and 0 from J, leaving 10 bases between them. The CDR3 has 15 amino acids. The CDR3 DNA sequence: TGTGCCAGCAGCTTAGAGGCGGGCCTCTCCTACGAGCAGTACTTC. This codes for CASSLEAGLSYEQYF.

The chain has TRBV19 and TRBJ2-2; D is possibly TRBD1 (5 bases). Germline-derived CDR1 and CDR2 are LNHDA and SQIVND (reference sequence). V lost 3 bases and J lost 3, with 11 bases in between. This CDR3 is built from 15 residues. The DNA of the CDR3 is TGTGCCAGTAGTATCGGCCAGGGTTACACCGGGGAGCTGTTTTTT. This translates into CASSIGQGYTGELFF.

The chain is built from TRBV11-2 and TRBJ2-7, with D hard to call. Germline loops: CDR1 SGHAT, CDR2 FQNNGV. V lost 5 bases and J lost 8, with 16 bases in between. The CDR3 is 13 amino acids. CDR3 DNA sequence: TGTGCCAGCAGCGCATCCCGGGTAGTGAAGCAGTACTTC. It encodes CASSASRVVKQYF.

J is TRBJ2-5 and V is TRBV5-6; 7 nucleotides line up with TRBD1. Germline V gives CDR1 SGHDT, CDR2 YYEEEE. CDR3 length equals 12 residues. J lost 5 bases, V lost 4 bases, and 2 bases had no gene match. The CDR3: CASSLQGETQYF. The CDR3 DNA reads as TGTGCCAGCAGCCTACAGGGGGAGACCCAGTACTTC. Drawing the rest from reference TRBV5-6 and TRBJ2-5, the complete variable domain is DAGVTQSPTHLIKTRGQQVTLRCSPKSGHDTVSWYQQALGQGPQFIFQYYEEEERQRGNFPDRFSGHQFPNYSSELNVNALLLGDSALYLCASSLQGETQYFGPGTRLLVL.

The chain employs TRBV7-7 and TRBJ2-7; no firm D call. Trimming shortened V by 4 bases and J by 3 bases, and 10 bases separated the two germline ends. CDR1 SSHAT and CDR2 FNYEAQ come from the germline V gene (reference sequence). This CDR3 contains 13 residues. This CDR3 reads CASSWALFYEQYF. CDR3 bases: TGTGCCAGCAGCTGGGCCCTCTTCTACGAGCAGTACTTC.

The J gene is TRBJ1-6, the V gene TRBV19, with a possible D match to TRBD1 (6 bases). V was clipped by 4 bases and J by 0 bases, with 10 bases between them. The germline gives CDR1 LNHDA, CDR2 SQIVND (reference sequence). CDR3 size: 16 residues. The CDR3 sequence is CASSNGGSSYNSPLHF. CDR3 nucleotide sequence: TGTGCCAGTAGTAATGGGGGCAGCTCCTATAATTCACCCCTCCACTTT.

The V gene is TRBV5-4, the J gene TRBJ1-2, with D unresolved. The CDR3 loop spans 12 amino acids. The V gene lost 4 bases and the J gene lost 5 bases, with 9 bases spanning the gap. In germline, CDR1 is SGHNT, CDR2 YYREEE (reference sequence). The CDR3, as DNA: TGTGCCAGCAGCGCGGACCCGTATGGCTACACCTTC. The encoded protein is CASSADPYGYTF.

The rearrangement uses TRBV23-1 and TRBJ2-1, with 8 bases fitting TRBD1. TRBV23-1 is flagged as an ORF with uncertain function. V gave up 6 bases and J gave up 0 bases; unmatched junction bases: 16. The CDR3 extends over 19 amino acids. The CDR3 DNA is TGCGCCAGCAGCCTGGACAGGGAAGGGGTGATAAGCTCCTACAATGAGCAGTTCTTC. This sequence encodes CASSLDREGVISSYNEQFF.

This clone showed up just a few times. The chain has TRBV19 and TRBJ1-5; D is undetermined. This CDR3 contains 15 residues. Between the trimmed V and J ends, which lost 3 bases and 5 bases, there was a span of 14 bases. Germline values: CDR1 LNHDA, CDR2 SQIVND (reference sequence). The CDR3 spells CASSIGRWVDQPQHF. For the CDR3, the DNA is TGTGCCAGTAGTATTGGGAGGTGGGTTGATCAGCCCCAGCATTTT.

The chain links TRBV4-1 to TRBJ2-1; D is unresolved. Per the germline V gene, CDR1 is MGHRA and CDR2 is YSYEKL. The CDR3 has 15 residues. Trimming took 4 bases from V and 6 from J, leaving 16 bases between them. In DNA form, the CDR3 reads TGCGCCAGCAGCCCACGGATTTCGCTAAGCAATGAGCAGTTCTTC. It encodes CASSPRISLSNEQFF.

As DNA, the CDR3 is TGTGCCAGCAGCTTGGGTGGGAACACTGAAGCTTTCTTT. Amino acid sequence: CASSLGGNTEAFF. V usage is TRBV11-3 and J usage is TRBJ1-1; D unclear. Per the germline V gene, CDR1 is SGHNT and CDR2 is YENEEA. The CDR3 is 13 amino acids. The V gene lost 3 bases and the J gene lost 1 base, with 6 bases spanning the gap.

The chain is built from TRBV4-3 and TRBJ2-3, with TRBD2 identical over 11 bases. In germline, CDR1 is LGHNA, CDR2 YSLEER. V shed 6 bases and J 0 bases; nucleotides not matched to a gene: 2. CDR3 length: 15 amino acids. CDR3 nucleotide sequence: TGCGCCAGCAGTCGGACTAGCGGGAGCACAGATACGCAGTATTTT. This encodes CASSRTSGSTDTQYF.

A few counts support this clone. This chain joins TRBV4-1 and TRBJ1-1; 8 nucleotides agree with TRBD1. The CDR3 loop spans 15 amino acids. V lost 2 bases and J lost 1; bases outside the gene matches: 3. The germline V gene has CDR1 MGHRA and CDR2 YSYEKL. The CDR3, as DNA: TGCGCCAGCAGCCAAAGGACAGGGACGAACACTGAAGCTTTCTTT. It is translated as CASSQRTGTNTEAFF.

This chain uses TRBV6-6 with TRBJ1-1; possible D gene TRBD1, 6 bases. The V gene's germline CDR1 is MNHNY and CDR2 SVGAGI (reference sequence). V lost 10 bases and J lost 2, with 11 bases in between. CDR3 length: 12 residues. DNA for the CDR3: TGTGCCATCCAAGGGACAAACACTGAAGCTTTCTTT. It is translated as CAIQGTNTEAFF.

This clone showed up just once. V and J are TRBV7-9 and TRBJ1-1; D ambiguous. The V end lost 0 bases, the J end lost 0 bases, and 5 bases lay between the germline ends. The CDR3 contains 14 residues. Germline CDR1 and CDR2: SEHNR and FQNEAQ (reference sequence). The CDR3 bases are TGTGCCAGCAGCTTAGCGGAGGTGAACACTGAAGCTTTCTTT. Protein: CASSLAEVNTEAFF.

The chain combines TRBV5-4 with TRBJ2-5; 8 positions match TRBD2. Germline-derived CDR1 and CDR2 are SGHNT and YYREEE (reference sequence). The CDR3 is 15 residues long. V lost 0 bases to trimming and J lost 3 bases; unmatched junction nucleotides: 4. The CDR3 region is CASSLAGAGEETQYF. The CDR3, as DNA: TGTGCCAGCAGCTTGGCCGGAGCGGGGGAAGAGACCCAGTACTTC.

This chain uses TRBV7-2 with TRBJ1-4; 10 bases line up with TRBD1. Germline CDR1 is SGHTA and CDR2 is FQGNSA. With V trimmed by 2 bases and J by 5 bases, 5 bases remained unmatched. The CDR3 is made up of 16 amino acids. DNA of the CDR3: TGTGCCAGCAGCTTAAGGGACAGGGGCAGCAATGAAAAACTGTTTTTT. The encoded protein is CASSLRDRGSNEKLFF.

The chain recombines TRBV19 with TRBJ2-1; TRBD2 matches 10 bases. This CDR3 has 15 amino acids. Germline CDR1 LNHDA, CDR2 SQIVND (reference sequence). Losses at the gene ends were 2 bases for V and 6 bases for J; bases not matched to a gene: 4. The CDR3 DNA follows: TGTGCCAGTAGTATAAGCGGGGGGGCGGTCAATGAGCAGTTCTTC. Residues: CASSISGGAVNEQFF.

This clone was counted between two and nine times. CDR3 sequence reads: CASSLNGASYEQYF. The CDR3 nucleotides read TGCGCCAGCAGCTTAAACGGAGCATCCTACGAGCAGTACTTC. This chain connects TRBV5-1 to TRBJ2-7; D unresolved. Germline CDR1 and CDR2: SGHRS and YFSETQ. This CDR3 has 14 residues. V was cut by 2 bases and J by 1 base, with 10 bases left in between.

This rearrangement joins TRBV7-2 to TRBJ2-5, with 7 bases fitting TRBD1. The CDR3 is 13 amino acids. In germline, CDR1 is SGHTA, CDR2 FQGNSA. V lost 5 bases and J lost 5; bases outside the gene matches: 5. CDR3 loop: CASSLNRGETQYF. The CDR3 DNA reads as TGTGCCAGCAGCCTGAACAGGGGTGAGACCCAGTACTTC. The variable domain in full, with the rest retrieved from reference TRBV7-2 and TRBJ2-5, is GAGVSQSPSNKVTEKGKDVELRCDPISGHTALYWYRQSLGQGLEFLIYFQGNSAPDKSGLPSDRFSAERTGGSVSTLTIQRTQQEDSAVYLCASSLNRGETQYFGPGTRLLVL.

This chain links TRBV28 with TRBJ1-3; no clear D. Trimming removed 2 bases from V and 2 bases from J, with 13 bases in between. The CDR3 length is 16 residues. Germline CDR1 reads MDHEN; CDR2 reads SYDVKM. The CDR3 loop is CASSLGDLPTGNTIYF. The DNA for the CDR3 is TGTGCCAGCAGTTTAGGGGATTTGCCTACTGGAAACACCATATATTTT.

The rearrangement joins TRBV6-5 to TRBJ1-2; 7 bases agree with TRBD1. The CDR3 has 15 residues. Per the germline V gene, CDR1 is MNHEY and CDR2 is SVGAGI. V lost 6 bases, J lost 1 base, and 8 bases stayed unmatched. The CDR3 DNA follows: TGTGCCAGCAGACCGGGGACAGTTTTTAACTATGGCTACACCTTC. The encoded protein is CASRPGTVFNYGYTF.

The CDR3 sequence: CASSSRTRGNTGELFF. In DNA, the CDR3 is TGTGCCAGCAGCTCTAGGACTAGGGGGAACACCGGGGAGCTGTTTTTT. V is TRBV5-4 and J is TRBJ2-2; 7 bases map to TRBD2. Germline V gene data show CDR1 as SGHNT and CDR2 as YYREEE (reference sequence). There are 16 residues in the CDR3. The V and J ends lost 3 bases and 1 base, in that order; junction bases with no gene match: 6. Filled out from reference TRBV5-4 and TRBJ2-2, the complete variable domain reads ETGVTQSPTHLIKTRGQQVTLRCSSQSGHNTVSWYQQALGQGPQFIFQYYREEENGRGNFPPRFSGLQFPNYSSELNVNALELDDSALYLCASSSRTRGNTGELFFGEGSRLTVL.

The J gene is TRBJ2-2, the V gene TRBV18; possibly TRBD1 for D (6 bases). The CDR3 runs to 15 residues. From germline, CDR1 is KGHSH and CDR2 LQKENI. V lost 3 bases and J lost 2, with 10 bases in between. The CDR3 region is CASSPEQGNTGELFF. CDR3 in DNA: TGTGCCAGCTCACCCGAACAGGGCAACACCGGGGAGCTGTTTTTT. The variable domain in full, completed from reference TRBV18 and TRBJ2-2, reads NAGVMQNPRHLVRRRGQEARLRCSPMKGHSHVYWYRQLPEEGLKFMVYLQKENIIDESGMPKERFSAEFPKEGPSILRIQQVVRGDSAAYFCASSPEQGNTGELFFGEGSRLTVL.

The DNA for the CDR3 is TGTGCCAGCAGCTTAGGACAGGGGTTAGAAGCTTTCTTT. Protein sequence: CASSLGQGLEAFF. This chain uses TRBV11-2 with TRBJ1-1; 8 bases fit TRBD1. Germline lookup yields CDR1 SGHAT and CDR2 FQNNGV. With V trimmed by 1 base and J by 8 bases, 3 bases remained unmatched. This CDR3 contains 13 residues.

The rearrangement uses TRBV5-5 and TRBJ2-2, with 11 nucleotides matching TRBD2. CDR3 length equals 18 residues. V dropped 0 bases and J dropped 5; count of bases not matched to a gene: 9. Germline V gene sequence: CDR1 SGHKS, CDR2 YYEKEE (reference sequence). The CDR3 spells CASSLATSGSFITGELFF. CDR3 DNA: TGTGCCAGCAGCTTGGCTACTAGCGGGAGTTTCATTACCGGGGAGCTGTTTTTT.

V gene TRBV5-1 combines with J gene TRBJ2-5, with D possibly TRBD2 on 5 matching bases. CDR1 is SGHRS and CDR2 is YFSETQ in the germline V gene. V lost 4 bases and J 3 bases, leaving 22 bases between the germline ends. The CDR3 covers 17 residues. The CDR3 sequence: CASSLPGFQDSEETQYF. The CDR3 nucleotides read TGCGCCAGCAGCCTCCCCGGTTTTCAGGACTCGGAAGAGACCCAGTACTTC.

This chain uses TRBV28 with TRBJ2-7; the match to TRBD1 covers 8 bases. Germline CDR1 MDHEN, CDR2 SYDVKM. The trim removed 8 bases at V and 3 bases at J, leaving 6 bases unmatched. CDR3 length: 13 amino acids. This chain's CDR3 is CASLRDRHYEQYF. The CDR3 bases are TGTGCCAGCCTCCGGGACAGGCACTACGAGCAGTACTTC.